Below are 17 T cell receptor beta chains sequenced from a single sample in a study of blood T cell repertoires in COVID-19. The protocol was immunoSEQ multiplex PCR, while the TCRdb copy is restricted to in-frame clones and leaves out a portion. The sample has about 300,000 clones; roughly 88% are singletons. The sample comprised peripheral blood. The source of these receptors is a woman between 25 and 40 years old with COVID-19, enrolled during active disease.

The chain links TRBV6-6 to TRBJ1-1, with D hard to call. Trimming took 7 bases from V and 3 from J, leaving 12 bases between them. This CDR3 comprises 13 residues. Per germline, CDR1 MNHNY and CDR2 SVGAGI (reference sequence). This chain's CDR3 is CASIVAVYTEAFF. CDR3 sequence (DNA): TGTGCCAGCATTGTGGCAGTCTACACTGAAGCTTTCTTT.

The rearrangement uses TRBV10-1 and TRBJ2-4; tentatively, D is TRBD1 (6 bases). The CDR3 has 19 amino acids. The V end lost 4 bases, the J end lost 1 base, and 23 bases lay between the germline ends. CDR1 is WNHNN, CDR2 SYGVQD, per germline (reference sequence). CDR3 sequence reads: CASSGVGGRRLAAKNIQYF. The CDR3 DNA sequence: TGCGCCAGCAGTGGGGTAGGGGGACGCCGGCTCGCTGCCAAAAACATTCAGTACTTC.

The V gene is TRBV5-1, the J gene TRBJ2-3, with D tentatively TRBD2 (5 bases). With 4 bases removed from V and 4 bases from J, the gap between germline ends came to 13 bases. CDR1 SGHRS and CDR2 YFSETQ come from the germline V gene. The CDR3 loop spans 14 amino acids. CDR3 sequence reads: CASSEAGGSDTQYF. In nucleotides, the CDR3 is TGCGCCAGCAGCGAGGCGGGCGGGTCAGATACGCAGTATTTT.

J is TRBJ2-3 and V is TRBV5-1; D is unresolved. The germline V gene encodes CDR1 SGHRS and CDR2 YFSETQ. V was cut by 2 bases and J by 1 base, with 5 bases left in between. The CDR3 sequence is 13 residues long. The CDR3: CASSLSGTDTQYF. The CDR3 DNA follows: TGCGCCAGCAGCTTAAGCGGCACAGATACGCAGTATTTT.

The genes are TRBV4-3 and TRBJ2-7; 9 nucleotides agree with TRBD2. The V gene's germline CDR1 is LGHNA and CDR2 YSLEER. The CDR3 is made up of 16 amino acids. V trimming: 0 bases; J trimming: 10 bases; junction bases outside the gene matches: 13. DNA for the CDR3: TGCGCCAGCAGCCAAGATAGTACTAGCGGGTCCGTCCGACAGTACTTC. Translated: CASSQDSTSGSVRQYF.

The chain carries TRBV28 and TRBJ2-1; 8 positions agree with TRBD1. The CDR3 has 15 residues. CDR1 is MDHEN, CDR2 SYDVKM, per germline. The junction had 11 bases not matched to a gene; V was cut back by 5 bases and J by 8 bases. The CDR3 nucleotides are TGTGCCAGCAGTCTACGGACAGGGATGATTTATGAGCAGTTCTTC. It encodes CASSLRTGMIYEQFF.

The rearrangement links TRBV7-9 to TRBJ2-2, with TRBD1 identical over 7 bases. Trimming removed 5 bases from V and 2 bases from J; junction bases left unmatched: 11. CDR3 length: 17 residues. The germline V gene encodes CDR1 SEHNR and CDR2 FQNEAQ (reference sequence). Here the CDR3 reads CASSVSWDSLNTGELFF. In DNA form, the CDR3 reads TGTGCCAGCAGCGTCTCCTGGGACAGTTTAAACACCGGGGAGCTGTTTTTT.

This rearrangement joins TRBV18 to TRBJ2-7, with 9 positions matching TRBD1. This CDR3 contains 14 residues. CDR1 and CDR2 from the germline V gene are KGHSH and LQKENI. With V trimmed by 4 bases and J by 5 bases, 6 bases remained unmatched. This CDR3 is CASSLRTGDDEQYF. The CDR3, as DNA: TGTGCCAGCTCACTGAGGACAGGGGACGACGAGCAGTACTTC. The whole variable domain, remainder taken from reference TRBV18 and TRBJ2-7, is NAGVMQNPRHLVRRRGQEARLRCSPMKGHSHVYWYRQLPEEGLKFMVYLQKENIIDESGMPKERFSAEFPKEGPSILRIQQVVRGDSAAYFCASSLRTGDDEQYFGPGTRLTVT.

The V call is TRBV5-5, the J call TRBJ1-2, with a tentative D call TRBD1 (5 bases). V was pared by 4 bases and J by 6 bases, with 16 bases between. The CDR3 runs to 14 residues. The germline V gene encodes CDR1 SGHKS and CDR2 YYEKEE (reference sequence). CDR3 sequence: CASSPTAGRDGYTF. Here the CDR3 DNA reads TGTGCCAGCAGCCCGACCGCAGGGAGGGATGGCTACACCTTC.

The chain has TRBV6-6 and TRBJ2-7; possibly TRBD2 for D (5 bases). CDR1 is MNHNY and CDR2 is SVGAGI in the germline V gene (reference sequence). The CDR3 consists of 12 residues. V was cut by 6 bases and J by 0 bases, with 6 bases left in between. The DNA of the CDR3 is TGTGCCAGCAGAGGGAGCTCCTACGAGCAGTACGTC. It translates to CASRGSSYEQYV.

The chain links TRBV7-9 to TRBJ1-1; D is unclear. Germline V gives CDR1 SEHNR, CDR2 FQNEAQ (reference sequence). The CDR3 contains 14 residues. The V end lost 5 bases, the J end lost 0 bases, and 10 bases lay between the germline ends. The CDR3 DNA sequence: TGTGCCAGCAGCCGGACTGACATGAACACTGAAGCTTTCTTT. It translates to CASSRTDMNTEAFF.

This chain connects TRBV5-1 to TRBJ2-3; TRBD1 agrees at 11 bases. CDR1 is SGHRS, CDR2 YFSETQ, per germline. The CDR3 runs to 15 residues. V shed 3 bases, J shed 4 bases, and the junction held 4 bases outside the gene matches. The CDR3 here is CASSYRDRGADTQYF. The CDR3 coding sequence is TGCGCCAGCAGCTACCGGGACAGGGGGGCAGATACGCAGTATTTT.

The V and J genes are TRBV7-2 and TRBJ2-5, with 11 positions matching TRBD2. Unmatched junction bases numbered 2, after V lost 3 bases and J lost 2 bases. Germline CDR1 and CDR2: SGHTA and FQGNSA. There are 15 residues in the CDR3. CDR3 loop: CASSFASGGQETQYF. CDR3 in DNA: TGTGCCAGCAGCTTCGCTAGCGGGGGGCAAGAGACCCAGTACTTC. The complete variable domain, with remaining parts taken from reference TRBV7-2 and TRBJ2-5, reads GAGVSQSPSNKVTEKGKDVELRCDPISGHTALYWYRQSLGQGLEFLIYFQGNSAPDKSGLPSDRFSAERTGGSVSTLTIQRTQQEDSAVYLCASSFASGGQETQYFGPGTRLLVL.

This rearrangement joins TRBV7-9 to TRBJ1-1; D is uncertain. This CDR3 contains 17 residues. The germline gives CDR1 SEHNR, CDR2 FQNEAQ (reference sequence). Deletions cut 3 bases from V and 5 bases from J, with 22 bases between. The CDR3 loop is CASSFGPLSTRGTEAFF. Here the CDR3 DNA reads TGTGCCAGCAGCTTTGGGCCCCTTTCTACCCGAGGGACTGAAGCTTTCTTT.

The V and J genes are TRBV5-1 and TRBJ2-3; weak D call: TRBD2 (6 bases). Per the germline V gene, CDR1 is SGHRS and CDR2 is YFSETQ. CDR3 length: 15 residues. Trimming took 5 bases from V and 0 from J, leaving 13 bases between them. In DNA, the CDR3 is TGCGCCAGCAGGGGACTTGCCCCTAGCACAGATACGCAGTATTTT. Protein sequence: CASRGLAPSTDTQYF.

This chain links TRBV24-1 with TRBJ1-2; maybe TRBD1 (6 bases). The germline V gene encodes CDR1 KGHDR and CDR2 SFDVKD. The CDR3 runs 13 residues. V lost 5 bases and J 4 bases, leaving 10 bases between the germline ends. CDR3: CATSGGQSYGYTF. The CDR3 nucleotides read TGTGCCACCAGTGGTGGACAGAGCTATGGCTACACCTTC.

This rearrangement joins TRBV6-5 to TRBJ1-5; TRBD1 is a possible D gene (5 bases). CDR3 length equals 12 residues. Germline CDR1 MNHEY, CDR2 SVGAGI. V gave up 5 bases and J gave up 7 bases, with 9 bases separating them. CDR3 bases: TGTGCCAGCAGTCGGAGGGGACAGCCCCAGCATTTT. This sequence encodes CASSRRGQPQHF.